This T cell receptor (beta chain) was sequenced for a study of blood T cell repertoires in COVID-19. Study-level information: The study drew acute and convalescent COVID-19 samples from the United States, Italy and Spain. PBMCs, B-cell-depleted T cells, or T cells were the source of the cDNA or gDNA that made up the material.

The CDR3 runs 14 residues. The ends were cut back, 7 bases at V and 0 bases at J, with 10 bases in the middle. CDR1 and CDR2 from the germline V gene are MNHNY and SVGAGI (reference sequence). Seattle researchers signed up patients amid active infection and tracked them longitudinally. Per the study methods: Estimated nucleated cell counts came from reference gene primer amplification. Sequencing was performed with immunoSEQ multiplex PCR; in TCRdb, only in-frame clones are kept and a portion is missing. The V and J calls and clone size are taken from that table; D and trimming were inferred from the DNA. The table shows under 250,000 clones, with around 86% occurring only once. The table lists this clone with a few counts. Other DNA variants within this sample encode the same CDR3.

The sequenced sample consisted of peripheral blood. The chain is built from TRBV6-6 and TRBJ1-5; D might be TRBD1 (5 bases). The TCR was taken from a man in his fifties or sixties with COVID-19, enrolled during active disease. This CDR3 is CASIAGPSNQPQHF. The CDR3 coding sequence is TGTGCCAGCATCGCAGGGCCTAGCAATCAGCCCCAGCATTTT.